There are a few counts of the clone carrying this T cell receptor (beta chain). Within the sample, other DNA sequences also encode this same CDR3. The data stem from a study of blood T cell repertoires in COVID-19. J was trimmed by 2 bases and V by 4 bases; bases with no gene match: 1. The CDR3 has 13 amino acids. CDR1 and CDR2 (germline): LGHDT, YNNKEL (reference sequence). Measured with immunoSEQ multiplex PCR; TCRdb has only the in-frame clones, and not every one. This table has roughly 250,000 clones, approximately 85% appearing once. The TCR was taken from a woman in her forties or fifties who had recovered from COVID-19. The V and J genes are TRBV3-1 (or the pseudogene TRBV3-2) and TRBJ1-2; 7 bases agree with TRBD1. Sample: PBMCs or T cells enriched from blood (not recorded which). The CDR3 DNA follows: TGTGCCAGCAGCCCGACAGGGAACTATGGCTACACCTTC. Translation gives CASSPTGNYGYTF.